This TCR beta chain comes out of a study of shared clonotypes between healthy human individuals (TCRdb year 2020). For the study in its entirety: The cohort comprised a couple of women and three men aged 18 to 49 years. To estimate repertoire size and how much clonotype sharing occurs between individuals, the study deeply sequenced the blood TCR repertoires of roughly 5 healthy adults. Different laboratories and diverse techniques were used to prepare libraries and sequence TCR repertoires, to increase sequencing depth and limit assay-specific biases. Each donor's leukapheresis produced roughly between roughly 0.85 and 9.5 billion PBMCs.

Donors were healthy HIV-negative adults with no recently reported acute infections or vaccinations. Only Caucasian adults living in Nashville, Tennessee, USA were represented among the donors. For unsorted samples, roughly 91 million PBMCs were counted, and genomic DNA was extracted using the QIAamp DNA Blood Mini kit. After blood collection by leukapheresis, PBMCs were isolated using Ficoll-Histopaque density gradient centrifugation and then cryopreserved in the vapor phase of liquid nitrogen. From the germline V gene (reference sequence), CDR1 is SEHNR and CDR2 is FQNEAQ. Inclusive of the bounding cysteine and phenylalanine, the CDR3 is 14 residues long. Just the 42-base CDR3 DNA is kept, in frame starting at base 1. V is cut by 1 base and J by 6 bases, and the space between the germline ends is 9 bases. Using the deep immunoSEQ assay, multiplex PCR amplified TCR CDR3 regions from genomic DNA. Genomic DNA extracted from each cell subset was distributed evenly over all wells of several immunoSEQ 96-well plates, and each plate served as one replicate. For unsorted PBMC, 300 ng genomic DNA, equal to approximately 30,000 T cell genomes, was loaded into each replicate PCR. Genomic DNA from unsorted PBMC was sequenced over ten immunoSEQ deep assay plates. Purified libraries were measured with a Qubit 3.0 fluorometer, size-checked on a Bioanalyzer 2100, and measured again with the KAPA Library Quantification kit. Every immunoSEQ 96-well plate was sequenced on a dedicated single-read 150-cycle Illumina NextSeq 550 flow cell. The study's own analysis went as follows. Because only junctional sequences without quality scores were contained in the immunoSEQ output, filtering matching that applied to full-length reads could not be performed. Sequences were annotated with PyIR, a Python wrapper for IgBLAST v1.9, and V/J genes and CDR3 were assigned using IMGT germline references. Reads were removed for weak V/J assignments (E-value above 1e-6), missing CDR3, stop codons, out-of-frame junctions, or ambiguous translated residues. V3J clonotypes were defined by identical inferred V gene, J gene, and CDR3 amino acid sequence. The percentage overlap between two repertoires was calculated by dividing the number of shared unique clonotypes by the size of the smaller repertoire. Richness of each repertoire was evaluated using RTK rarefaction, the Chao1 estimator, and Recon v2.1 estimates of unobserved clonotypes. TCRdb took this table from immuneACCESS and kept in-frame rearrangements with V and J called. Such tables lack part of the clones; where checked against another copy, unresolved V genes explain under half of the gap, and the rest is unexplained. V and J calls and clone size are those listed in that table; D and trimming were worked out from the DNA. For this sample there are fewer than 550,000 clones; about 80% appear just once. The leading ten clones occupy under 15% of the sample.

This clone was picked up one time. Its recognized antigen is unknown. No quality values exist for individual bases; no much larger clone is one base distant. The research as a whole found: The small number of donors limited the genetic and exposure-history diversity represented. Sampling was restricted to blood, and TCR repertoires in tissues likely differ from the TCR repertoires found in blood. Pairwise subsampling led to the expectation that sequencing depth would affect the degree of clonotype sharing among donors.

The sample consisted of PBMCs. This TCR came from a woman between 35 and 50 years old in good health. Some clones in this sample may be carry-over from other donors' samples. This sequence uses TRBV7-9 and TRBJ2-2; no D gene can be assigned with confidence. The CDR3 in this case is CASSLVLGPGELFF. In nucleotides, the sequence is TGTGCCAGCAGCTTAGTACTCGGGCCCGGGGAGCTGTTTTTT. With the rest looked up from the reference TRBV7-9 and TRBJ2-2 genes rather than sequenced, the full variable domain is DTGVSQNPRHKITKRGQNVTFRCDPISEHNRLYWYRQTLGQGPEFLTYFQNEAQLEKSRLLSDRFSAERPKGSFSTLEIQRTEQGDSAMYLCASSLVLGPGELFFGEGSRLTVL.